This TCR beta chain emerged from a study of blood T cell repertoires in COVID-19. J gave up 0 bases and V 5 bases, and 3 bases lay outside the gene matches. This CDR3 spans 15 amino acids. Germline values: CDR1 SEHNR, CDR2 FQNEAQ (reference sequence). Assay used: immunoSEQ multiplex PCR; TCRdb lists only in-frame clones, some missing. The data contain around 250,000 clones, approximately 91% of them singletons. The specimen was PBMCs or T cells enriched from blood (not recorded which). The sequence derives from a human donor in a cohort exposed to, infected with or recovered from COVID-19 (not recorded which). The donor label of this sample is uncertain. This chain links TRBV7-9 with TRBJ1-3; 8 nucleotides agree with TRBD1. This chain's CDR3 is CASSQTGGSGNTIYF. The CDR3 DNA reads as TGTGCCAGCAGCCAAACAGGGGGCTCTGGAAACACCATATATTTT. Supplemented by reference TRBV7-9 and TRBJ1-3, the full variable domain reads DTGVSQNPRHKITKRGQNVTFRCDPISEHNRLYWYRQTLGQGPEFLTYFQNEAQLEKSRLLSDRFSAERPKGSFSTLEIQRTEQGDSAMYLCASSQTGGSGNTIYFGEGSWLTVV.